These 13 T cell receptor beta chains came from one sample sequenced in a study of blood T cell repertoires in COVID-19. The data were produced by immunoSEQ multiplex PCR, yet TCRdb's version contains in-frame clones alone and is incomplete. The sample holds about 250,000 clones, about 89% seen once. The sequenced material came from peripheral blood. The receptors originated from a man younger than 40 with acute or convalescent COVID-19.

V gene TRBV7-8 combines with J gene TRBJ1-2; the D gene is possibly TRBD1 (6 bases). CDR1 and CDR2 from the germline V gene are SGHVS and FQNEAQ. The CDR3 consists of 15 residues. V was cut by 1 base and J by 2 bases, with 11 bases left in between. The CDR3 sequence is CASSLETGWNYGYTF. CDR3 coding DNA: TGTGCCAGCAGCTTAGAGACAGGCTGGAACTATGGCTACACCTTC.

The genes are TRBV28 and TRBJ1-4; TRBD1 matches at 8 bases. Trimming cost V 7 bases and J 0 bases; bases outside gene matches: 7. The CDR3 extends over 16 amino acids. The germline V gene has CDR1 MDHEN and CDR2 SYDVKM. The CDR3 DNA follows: TGTGCCAGCACCGGGACAGGACTTGCAACTAATGAAAAACTGTTTTTT. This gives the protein CASTGTGLATNEKLFF.

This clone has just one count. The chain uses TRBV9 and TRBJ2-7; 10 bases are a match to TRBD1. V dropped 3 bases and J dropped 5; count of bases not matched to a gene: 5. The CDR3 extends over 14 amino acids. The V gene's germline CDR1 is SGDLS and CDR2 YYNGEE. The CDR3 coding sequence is TGTGCCAGCAGCGCAGACAGGGGGCGGGACGAGCAGTACTTC. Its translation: CASSADRGRDEQYF.

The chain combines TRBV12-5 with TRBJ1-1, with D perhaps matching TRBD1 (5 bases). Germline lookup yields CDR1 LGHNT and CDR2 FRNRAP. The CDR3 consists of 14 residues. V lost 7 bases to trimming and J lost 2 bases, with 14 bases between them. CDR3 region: CASAGGDPNTEAFF. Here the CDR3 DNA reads TGTGCTAGTGCCGGGGGGGACCCAAACACTGAAGCTTTCTTT.

CDR3 amino acids: CASSYEGDNEQFF. In DNA, the CDR3 is TGTGCCAGCAGTTACGAGGGCGACAATGAGCAGTTCTTC. The V call is TRBV6-5, the J call TRBJ2-1, with a possible D match to TRBD2 (5 bases). CDR1 and CDR2 from the germline V gene are MNHEY and SVGAGI. The CDR3 is 13 amino acids. Trimming removed 2 bases from V and 5 bases from J, with 7 bases in between.

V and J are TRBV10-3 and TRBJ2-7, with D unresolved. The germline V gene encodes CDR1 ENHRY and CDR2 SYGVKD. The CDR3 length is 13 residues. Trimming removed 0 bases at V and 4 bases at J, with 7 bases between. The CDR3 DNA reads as TGTGCCATCAGTGAGTCATTTAATTACGAGCAGTACTTC. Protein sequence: CAISESFNYEQYF.

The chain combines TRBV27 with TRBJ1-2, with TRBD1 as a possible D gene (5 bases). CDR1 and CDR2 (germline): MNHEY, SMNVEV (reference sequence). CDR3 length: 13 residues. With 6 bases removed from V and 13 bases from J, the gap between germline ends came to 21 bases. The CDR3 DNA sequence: TGTGCCAGCAGGGGGGGAGGTAGGGGTCCTCTCACCTTC. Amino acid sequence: CASRGGGRGPLTF.

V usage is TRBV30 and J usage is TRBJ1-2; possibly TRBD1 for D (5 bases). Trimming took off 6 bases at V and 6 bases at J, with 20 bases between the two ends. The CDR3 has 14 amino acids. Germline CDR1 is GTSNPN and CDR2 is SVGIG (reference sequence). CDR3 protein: CACKGMGRAHGYTF. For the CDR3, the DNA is TGTGCCTGCAAAGGGATGGGCAGGGCCCATGGCTACACCTTC.

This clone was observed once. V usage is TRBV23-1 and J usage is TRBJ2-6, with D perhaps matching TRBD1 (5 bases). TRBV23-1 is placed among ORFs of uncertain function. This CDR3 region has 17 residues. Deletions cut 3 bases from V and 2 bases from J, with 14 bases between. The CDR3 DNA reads TGCGCCAGCAGTCATTGCGACAGTTTTGCTGGGGCCAACGTCCTGACTTTC. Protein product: CASSHCDSFAGANVLTF.

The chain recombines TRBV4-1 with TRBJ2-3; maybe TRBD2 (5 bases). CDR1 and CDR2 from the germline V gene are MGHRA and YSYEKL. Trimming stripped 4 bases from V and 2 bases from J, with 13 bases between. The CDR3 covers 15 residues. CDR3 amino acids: CASSPGLYPTDTQYF. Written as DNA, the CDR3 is TGCGCCAGCAGCCCTGGACTCTACCCCACAGATACGCAGTATTTT.

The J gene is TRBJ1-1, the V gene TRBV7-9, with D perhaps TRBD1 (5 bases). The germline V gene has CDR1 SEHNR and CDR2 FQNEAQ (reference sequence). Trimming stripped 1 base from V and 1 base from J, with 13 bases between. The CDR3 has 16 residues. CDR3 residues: CASSLGRDSWNTEAFF. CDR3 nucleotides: TGTGCCAGCAGCTTAGGGAGGGACTCGTGGAACACTGAAGCTTTCTTT.

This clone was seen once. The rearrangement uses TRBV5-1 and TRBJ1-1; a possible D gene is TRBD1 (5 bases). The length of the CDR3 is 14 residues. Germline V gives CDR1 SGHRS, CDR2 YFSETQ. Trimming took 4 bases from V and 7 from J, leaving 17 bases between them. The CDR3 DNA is TGCGCCAGCAGCCGCAATGACAGTAAAGATGAAGCTTTCTTT. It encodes CASSRNDSKDEAFF.

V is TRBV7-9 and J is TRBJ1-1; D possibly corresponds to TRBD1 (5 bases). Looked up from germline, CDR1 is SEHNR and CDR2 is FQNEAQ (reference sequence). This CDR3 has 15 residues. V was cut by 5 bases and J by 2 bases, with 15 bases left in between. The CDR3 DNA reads TGTGCCAGCAGCCGTAGCGGACAAATAAACACTGAAGCTTTCTTT. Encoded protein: CASSRSGQINTEAFF.